This T cell receptor (beta chain) was documented in a study of Ad26.COV2.S vaccination and SARS-CoV-2 variants. Study-wide results and limits: Analytic work on TCR breadth and depth might have understated the full extent of total T cell responses.

The germline V and J ends were trimmed by 4 bases and 6 bases, with 11 bases remaining between them. CDR1 is SGHRS, CDR2 YFSETQ, per germline. The CDR3 spans 14 residues. As for treatment: around 19 received Ad26.COV2.S at low or high dose, single or two shots; about 5 received placebo; per-sample allocation not given. Specimens were obtained on day 63 following the first vaccine or placebo injection. Comments on this clone: Its matching antigen is unknown.

Profiling relied on immunoSEQ multiplex PCR, and the TCRdb table lists in-frame clones only, not all of them. Counted here are over 300,000 clones, roughly 85% occurring once; the ten biggest clones make up around 7%. Sequencing was performed on peripheral blood, taken in a trial of Ad26.COV2.S vaccine versus placebo. The TCR originated in a person between 18 and 60 years old who received the Ad26.COV2.S COVID-19 vaccine or a placebo. This chain uses TRBV5-1 with TRBJ2-6; D not certain. The CDR3 protein is CASSTLTEANVLTF. The CDR3 coding sequence is TGCGCCAGCAGCACTCTCACGGAGGCCAACGTCCTGACTTTC.